This T cell receptor beta chain was captured in a study of regulatory T cells in long-lasting Graves disease. This clonotype was picked up a small number of times. Building of the TCR beta libraries involved iRepertoire HTBI primers and Arm-PCR of CDR3 regions. TCRdb used MiXCR to reprocess the multiplex PCR reads, holding one entry per CDR3 protein. The repertoire includes roughly 420,000 distinct CDR3 sequences, over 15% of them detected once, and about 10% sits in the top ten. Noted time point: newly diagnosed GD, antithyroid drugs for less than 3 months. The TCR library used RNA extracted from PBMCs. CDR1 is MNHEY, CDR2 SMNVEV, per germline (reference sequence). There are 14 residues in the CDR3. Trimming stripped 5 bases from V and 4 bases from J, with 15 bases between. These data are also associated with another study on T cells in Graves' hyperthyroidism and ophthalmopathy. Per that paper: An initial round of RT-PCR targeting the TCR CDR3 relied on the HTBI primer set.

The sequence was obtained from a woman aged 25 to 39 with Graves disease. The chain has TRBV27 and TRBJ2-7; D is ambiguous. The sample consisted of peripheral blood mononuclear cells (PBMCs), taken at new diagnosis, from a patient treated with antithyroid drugs. CDR3: CASSHATGEYEQYF. In nucleotides, the CDR3 is TGTGCCAGCAGTCATGCCACGGGCGAGTACGAGCAGTACTTC.